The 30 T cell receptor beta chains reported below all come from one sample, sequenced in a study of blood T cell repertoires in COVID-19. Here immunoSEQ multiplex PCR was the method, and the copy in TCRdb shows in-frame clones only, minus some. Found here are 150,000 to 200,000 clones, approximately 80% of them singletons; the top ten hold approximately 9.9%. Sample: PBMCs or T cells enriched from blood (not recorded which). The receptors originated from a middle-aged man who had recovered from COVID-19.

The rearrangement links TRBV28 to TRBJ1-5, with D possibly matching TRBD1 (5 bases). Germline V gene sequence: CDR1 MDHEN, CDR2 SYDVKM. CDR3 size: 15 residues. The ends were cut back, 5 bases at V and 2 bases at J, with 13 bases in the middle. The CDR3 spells CASSPTSGGNQPQHF. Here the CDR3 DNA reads TGTGCCAGCAGTCCGACATCGGGGGGCAATCAGCCCCAGCATTTT.

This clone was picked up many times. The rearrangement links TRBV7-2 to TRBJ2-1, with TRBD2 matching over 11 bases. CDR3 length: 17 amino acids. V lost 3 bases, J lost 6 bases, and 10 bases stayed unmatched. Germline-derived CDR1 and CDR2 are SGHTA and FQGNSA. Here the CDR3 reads CASSFNLGSGRGNEQFF. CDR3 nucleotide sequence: TGTGCCAGCAGCTTTAATTTAGGTAGCGGGAGGGGCAATGAGCAGTTCTTC.

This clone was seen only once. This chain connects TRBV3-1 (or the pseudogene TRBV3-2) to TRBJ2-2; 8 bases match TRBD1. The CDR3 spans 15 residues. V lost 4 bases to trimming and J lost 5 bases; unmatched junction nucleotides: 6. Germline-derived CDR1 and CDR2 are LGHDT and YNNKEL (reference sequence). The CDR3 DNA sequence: TGTGCCAGCAGCCCTGGGACAGGCAAAACCGGGGAGCTGTTTTTT. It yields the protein CASSPGTGKTGELFF.

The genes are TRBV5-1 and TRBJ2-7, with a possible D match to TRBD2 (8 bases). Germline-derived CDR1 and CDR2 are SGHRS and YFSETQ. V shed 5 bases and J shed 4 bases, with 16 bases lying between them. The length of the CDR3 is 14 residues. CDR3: CASSTGGGAYEQYF. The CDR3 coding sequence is TGCGCCAGCAGTACGGGAGGGGGCGCTTACGAGCAGTACTTC.

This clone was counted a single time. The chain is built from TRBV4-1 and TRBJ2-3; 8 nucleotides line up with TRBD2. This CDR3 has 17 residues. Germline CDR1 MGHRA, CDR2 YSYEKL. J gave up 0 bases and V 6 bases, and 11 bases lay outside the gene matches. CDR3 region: CASSVSGGGLSTDTQYF. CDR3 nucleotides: TGCGCCAGCAGTGTCAGCGGGGGAGGCCTTAGCACAGATACGCAGTATTTT.

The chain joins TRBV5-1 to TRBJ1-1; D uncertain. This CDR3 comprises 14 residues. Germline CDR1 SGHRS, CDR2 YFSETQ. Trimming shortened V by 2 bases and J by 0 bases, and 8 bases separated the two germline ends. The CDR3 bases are TGCGCCAGCAGCTTCGGGTACATGAACACTGAAGCTTTCTTT. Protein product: CASSFGYMNTEAFF.

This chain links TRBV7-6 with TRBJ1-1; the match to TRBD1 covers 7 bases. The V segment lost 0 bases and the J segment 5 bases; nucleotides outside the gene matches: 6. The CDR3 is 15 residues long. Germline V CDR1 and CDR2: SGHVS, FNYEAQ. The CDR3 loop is CASSLAGGGYTEAFF. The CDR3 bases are TGTGCCAGCAGCTTAGCAGGAGGGGGCTATACTGAAGCTTTCTTT. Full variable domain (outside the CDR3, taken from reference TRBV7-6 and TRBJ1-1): GAGVSQSPRYKVTKRGQDVALRCDPISGHVSLYWYRQALGQGPEFLTYFNYEAQQDKSGLPNDRFSAERPEGSISTLTIQRTEQRDSAMYRCASSLAGGGYTEAFFGQGTRLTVV.

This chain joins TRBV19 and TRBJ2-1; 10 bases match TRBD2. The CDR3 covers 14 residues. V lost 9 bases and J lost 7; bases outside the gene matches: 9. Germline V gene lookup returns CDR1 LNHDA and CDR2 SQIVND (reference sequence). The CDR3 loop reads CASTSGRDRNEQFF. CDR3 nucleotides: TGTGCCAGCACAAGCGGGAGGGACAGGAATGAGCAGTTCTTC. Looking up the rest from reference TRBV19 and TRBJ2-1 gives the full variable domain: DGGITQSPKYLFRKEGQNVTLSCEQNLNHDAMYWYRQDPGQGLRLIYYSQIVNDFQKGDIAEGYSVSREKKESFPLTVTSAQKNPTAFYLCASTSGRDRNEQFFGPGTRLTVL.

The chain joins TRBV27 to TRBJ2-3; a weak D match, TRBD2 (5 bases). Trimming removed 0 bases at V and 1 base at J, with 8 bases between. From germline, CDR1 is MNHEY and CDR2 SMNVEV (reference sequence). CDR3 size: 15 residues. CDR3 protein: CASSLSARGTDTQYF. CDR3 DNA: TGTGCCAGCAGTTTATCCGCGAGGGGCACAGATACGCAGTATTTT.

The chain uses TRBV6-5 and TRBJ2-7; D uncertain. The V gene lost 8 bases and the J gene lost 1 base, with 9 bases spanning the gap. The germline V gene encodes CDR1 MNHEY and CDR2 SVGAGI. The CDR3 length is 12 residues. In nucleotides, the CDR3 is TGTGCCAGCGATCAACAGTCCTACGAGCAGTACTTC. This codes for CASDQQSYEQYF.

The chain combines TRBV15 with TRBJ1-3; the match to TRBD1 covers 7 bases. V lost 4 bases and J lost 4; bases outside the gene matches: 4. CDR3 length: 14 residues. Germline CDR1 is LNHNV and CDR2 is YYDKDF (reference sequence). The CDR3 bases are TGTGCCACCAGCATCGTGACAGGGGGAAACACCATATATTTT. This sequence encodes CATSIVTGGNTIYF.

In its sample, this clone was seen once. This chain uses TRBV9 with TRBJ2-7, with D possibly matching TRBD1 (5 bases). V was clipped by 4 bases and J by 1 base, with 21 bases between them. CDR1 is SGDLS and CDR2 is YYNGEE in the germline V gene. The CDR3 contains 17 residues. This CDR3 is CASSHFFQDTLSYEQYF. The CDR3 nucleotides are TGTGCCAGCAGCCATTTTTTCCAGGACACCCTATCCTACGAGCAGTACTTC. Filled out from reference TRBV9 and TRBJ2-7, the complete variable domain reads DSGVTQTPKHLITATGQRVTLRCSPRSGDLSVYWYQQSLDQGLQFLIQYYNGEERAKGNILERFSAQQFPDLHSELNLSSLELGDSALYFCASSHFFQDTLSYEQYFGPGTRLTVT.

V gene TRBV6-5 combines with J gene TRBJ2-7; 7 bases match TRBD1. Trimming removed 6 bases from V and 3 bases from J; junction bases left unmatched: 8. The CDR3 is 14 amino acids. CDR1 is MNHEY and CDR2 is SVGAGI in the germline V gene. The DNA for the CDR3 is TGTGCCAGCAGGGCAGTGGGGACAGACTACGAGCAGTACTTC. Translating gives CASRAVGTDYEQYF.

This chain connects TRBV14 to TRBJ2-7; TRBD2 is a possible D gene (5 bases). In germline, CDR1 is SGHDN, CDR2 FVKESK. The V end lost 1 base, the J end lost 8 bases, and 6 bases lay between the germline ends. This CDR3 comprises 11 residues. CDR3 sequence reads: CASSQAGKQYF. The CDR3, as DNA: TGTGCCAGCAGCCAAGCGGGGAAGCAGTACTTC.

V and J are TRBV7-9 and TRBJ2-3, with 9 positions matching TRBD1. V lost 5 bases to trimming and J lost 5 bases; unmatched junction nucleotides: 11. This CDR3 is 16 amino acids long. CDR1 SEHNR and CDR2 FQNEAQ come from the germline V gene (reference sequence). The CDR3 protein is CASSKGGTGLGDTQYF. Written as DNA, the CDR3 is TGTGCCAGCAGCAAAGGGGGGACAGGGCTCGGAGATACGCAGTATTTT.

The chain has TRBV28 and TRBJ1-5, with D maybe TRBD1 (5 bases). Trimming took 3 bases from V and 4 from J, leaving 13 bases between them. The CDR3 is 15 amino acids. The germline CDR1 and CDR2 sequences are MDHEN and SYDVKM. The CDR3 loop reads CASSFSTGGNQPQHF. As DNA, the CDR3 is TGTGCCAGCAGTTTTAGCACAGGTGGGAATCAGCCCCAGCATTTT.

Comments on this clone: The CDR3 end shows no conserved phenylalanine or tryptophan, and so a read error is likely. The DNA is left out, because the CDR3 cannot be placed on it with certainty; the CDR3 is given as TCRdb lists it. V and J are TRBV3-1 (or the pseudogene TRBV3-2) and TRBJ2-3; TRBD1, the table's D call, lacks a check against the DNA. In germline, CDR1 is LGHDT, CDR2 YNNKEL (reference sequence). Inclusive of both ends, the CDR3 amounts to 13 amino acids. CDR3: CASSLTVRDRGVS.

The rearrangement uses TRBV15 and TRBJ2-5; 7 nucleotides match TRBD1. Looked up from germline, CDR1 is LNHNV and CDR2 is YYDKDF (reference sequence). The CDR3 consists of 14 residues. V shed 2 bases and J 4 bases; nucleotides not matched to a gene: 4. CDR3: CATSRSRGTETQYF. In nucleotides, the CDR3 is TGTGCCACCAGCAGATCCAGGGGGACAGAGACCCAGTACTTC.

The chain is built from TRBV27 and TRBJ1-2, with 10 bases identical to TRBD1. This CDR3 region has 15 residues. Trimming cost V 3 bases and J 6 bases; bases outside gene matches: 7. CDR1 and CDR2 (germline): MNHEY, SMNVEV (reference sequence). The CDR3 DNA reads TGTGCCAGCAGTTTCCTCGACAGGGGGCCACATGGCTACACCTTC. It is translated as CASSFLDRGPHGYTF.

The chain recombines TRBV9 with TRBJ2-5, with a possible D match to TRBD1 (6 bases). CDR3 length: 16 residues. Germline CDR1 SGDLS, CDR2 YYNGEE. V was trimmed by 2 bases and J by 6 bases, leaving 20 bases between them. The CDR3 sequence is CASSVGNRVIIKTQYF. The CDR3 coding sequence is TGTGCCAGCAGCGTGGGGAACAGGGTTATAATTAAGACCCAGTACTTC.

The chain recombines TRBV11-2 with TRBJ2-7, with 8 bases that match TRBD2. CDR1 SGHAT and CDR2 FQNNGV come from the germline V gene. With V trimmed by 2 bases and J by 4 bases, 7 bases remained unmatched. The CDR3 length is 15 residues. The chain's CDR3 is CASSLPPGLGYEQYF. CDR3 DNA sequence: TGTGCCAGCAGCTTACCACCGGGACTAGGTTACGAGCAGTACTTC.

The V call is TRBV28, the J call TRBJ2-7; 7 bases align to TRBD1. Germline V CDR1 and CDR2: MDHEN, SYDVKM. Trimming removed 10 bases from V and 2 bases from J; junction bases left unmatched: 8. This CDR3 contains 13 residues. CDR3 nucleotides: TGTGCCACCCAGGGACAGAGAGCCTACGAGCAGTACTTC. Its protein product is CATQGQRAYEQYF.

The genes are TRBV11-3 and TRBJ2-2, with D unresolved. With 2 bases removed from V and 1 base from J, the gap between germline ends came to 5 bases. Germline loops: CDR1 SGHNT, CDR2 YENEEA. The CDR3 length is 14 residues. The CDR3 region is CASSLSRNTGELFF. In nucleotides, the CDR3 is TGTGCCAGCAGCTTAAGCCGGAACACCGGGGAGCTGTTTTTT.

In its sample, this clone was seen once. As DNA, the CDR3 is TGTGCCAGCAGCTTAGGGACAGCGAACACTGAAGCTTTCTTT. It specifies CASSLGTANTEAFF. The chain links TRBV11-1 to TRBJ1-1, with a possible D match to TRBD1 (6 bases). Trimming cost V 1 base and J 1 base, with 7 bases left between them. CDR3 length: 14 amino acids. Germline CDR1 reads SGHAT; CDR2 reads FQDESV (reference sequence).

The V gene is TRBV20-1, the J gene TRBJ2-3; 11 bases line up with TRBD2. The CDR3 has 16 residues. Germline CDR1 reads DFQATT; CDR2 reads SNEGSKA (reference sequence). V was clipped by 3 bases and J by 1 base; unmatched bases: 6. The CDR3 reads CSASSSGGLRTDTQYF. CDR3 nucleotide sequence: TGCAGTGCTAGTTCTAGCGGGGGGCTTCGCACAGATACGCAGTATTTT.

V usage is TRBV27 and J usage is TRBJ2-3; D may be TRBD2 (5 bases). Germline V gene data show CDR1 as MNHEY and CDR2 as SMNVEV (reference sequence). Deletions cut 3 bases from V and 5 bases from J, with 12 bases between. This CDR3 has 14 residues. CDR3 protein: CASSFRTPIDTQYF. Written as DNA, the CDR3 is TGTGCCAGCAGTTTTAGGACTCCCATAGATACGCAGTATTTT.

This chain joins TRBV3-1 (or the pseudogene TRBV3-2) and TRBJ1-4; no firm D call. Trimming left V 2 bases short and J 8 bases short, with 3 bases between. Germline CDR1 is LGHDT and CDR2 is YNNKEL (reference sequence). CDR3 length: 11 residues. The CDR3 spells CASSQTEKLFF. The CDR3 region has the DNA TGTGCCAGCAGCCAAACAGAAAAACTGTTTTTT.

CDR3: CASAPGNYGYTF. The CDR3 nucleotides are TGTGCCAGCGCGCCAGGGAACTATGGCTACACCTTC. This chain joins TRBV7-3 and TRBJ1-2, with D perhaps TRBD1 (5 bases). CDR1 and CDR2 (germline): SGHTA, FQGTGA. This CDR3 spans 12 amino acids. V was cut by 8 bases and J by 2 bases, with 9 bases left in between.

DNA of the CDR3: TGCGCCAGCAGCTTGATCGGGGGGAGATACAATGAGCAGTTCTTC. Its translation is CASSLIGGRYNEQFF. This chain joins TRBV5-1 and TRBJ2-1, with 7 bases lining up with TRBD2. The length of the CDR3 is 15 residues. V was clipped by 1 base and J by 4 bases; unmatched bases: 5. Germline V gene sequence: CDR1 SGHRS, CDR2 YFSETQ. The full variable domain, with the rest looked up from reference TRBV5-1 and TRBJ2-1, is KAGVTQTPRYLIKTRGQQVTLSCSPISGHRSVSWYQQTPGQGLQFLFEYFSETQRNKGNFPGRFSGRQFSNSRSEMNVSTLELGDSALYLCASSLIGGRYNEQFFGPGTRLTVL.

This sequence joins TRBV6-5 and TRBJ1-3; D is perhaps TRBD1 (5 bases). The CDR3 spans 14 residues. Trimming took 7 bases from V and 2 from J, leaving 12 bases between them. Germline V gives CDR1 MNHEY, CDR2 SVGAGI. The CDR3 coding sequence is TGTGCCAGCAAAAAAAGGGGCGCTGGAAACACCATATATTTT. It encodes CASKKRGAGNTIYF.